Listed below are T cell receptor beta chains from one sample, sequenced in a study of T cells in Graves' hyperthyroidism and ophthalmopathy. TCRdb ran MiXCR on the multiplex PCR reads and lists one entry per CDR3 protein. The sample lists roughly 400,000 distinct CDR3 sequences; about 14% were seen once. The specimen was blood. The receptors were sampled from a man aged 45-65 years with Graves' ophthalmopathy. Each CDR3 is given with its conserved first and last residue. D genes are given only for firm matches. Rows give clone size only sometimes, using once, few, many, or a class for an expanded clone.

cdr3_nt cdr3_aa clone_size j_call d_call v_call
TGTGCCAGCAGTTTAGGCGGGCGGGCTAGCGGGTTCCAAGAGACCCAGTACTTC CASSLGGRASGFQETQYF . TRBJ2-5 TRBD2 TRBV12-3/TRBV12-4
TGTGCCAGCAGGAGGGCGGGAGACCACACAGATACGCAGTATTTT CASRRAGDHTDTQYF many TRBJ2-3 TRBD2 TRBV2
TGTGCCAGCAGCCTTCTAGCGGGAGCCTCCAATGAGCAGTTCTTC CASSLLAGASNEQFF . TRBJ2-1 TRBD2 TRBV7-8
TGTGCCAGCAGTTTAAATGCAGCGGGAGCGGAGACCCAGTACTTC CASSLNAAGAETQYF few TRBJ2-5 TRBD2 TRBV12-3/TRBV12-4
TGTGCCAGCAGCCATCCGGGCCTCTCCTACAATGAGCAGTTCTTC CASSHPGLSYNEQFF few TRBJ2-1 . TRBV3-1
TGCGCCAGCAGCCAGGACGGAGCAGAGGACGAGCAGTACTTC CASSQDGAEDEQYF few TRBJ2-7 . TRBV10-1
TGTGCCAGCAGCCCTTTGGGGACAACATCGAACACCGGGGAGCTGTTTTTT CASSPLGTTSNTGELFF many TRBJ2-2 . TRBV3-1
TGTGCCAGCAGAGAAGGCATGCCGTACAATGAGCAGTTCTTC CASREGMPYNEQFF few TRBJ2-1 . TRBV28
TGTGCCACCCGCTCGGCGGGAGATAAAGATACGCAGTATTTT CATRSAGDKDTQYF many TRBJ2-3 TRBD2 TRBV24-1
TGTGCCAGCAGGATAGCGGGAGGGCTCGGTGAGCAGTTCTTC CASRIAGGLGEQFF many TRBJ2-1 TRBD2 TRBV13
TGTGCCTCCGCCCGGACTAGCGGCTACGAGCAGTACTTC CASARTSGYEQYF many TRBJ2-7 TRBD2 TRBV30
TGCGCCAGCGGCGGGCCTGAAATCTACGAGCAGTACTTC CASGGPEIYEQYF many TRBJ2-7 . TRBV10-1
TGTGCCACGAGCCCTAGCGGGAGGGCCACCGGGGAGCTGTTTTTT CATSPSGRATGELFF many TRBJ2-2 TRBD2 TRBV12-3/TRBV12-4
TGTGCCAGCAGCTTAAGGGCCACAATAGCGGAGCTGTTTTTT CASSLRATIAELFF many TRBJ2-2 . TRBV7-2
TGTGCCAGCAGTTTCTGGGGACTAGCGCCCTACAATGAGCAGTTCTTC CASSFWGLAPYNEQFF many TRBJ2-1 TRBD2 TRBV12-3/TRBV12-4
TGTGCCAGCGAGGGACGTCTGAACAATTCACCCCTCCACTTT CASEGRLNNSPLHF many TRBJ1-6 . TRBV28
TGTGCCAGTAGCCGCGGGCGGACGAACACCGGGGAGCTGTTTTTT CASSRGRTNTGELFF . TRBJ2-2 . TRBV19
TGTGCCAGCAGTTACGAAAGCTGGACTAGCGGACTCAATGAGCAGTTCTTC CASSYESWTSGLNEQFF few TRBJ2-1 TRBD2 TRBV6-2/TRBV6-3
TGTGCCAGTAGTAAAGGGACTAGCGGAACCTCTAGCACAGATACGCAGTATTTT CASSKGTSGTSSTDTQYF few TRBJ2-3 TRBD2 TRBV19
TGTGCCAGCAGCCTCAAGTCAGGGGAAAGATCCTACAATGAGCAGTTCTTC CASSLKSGERSYNEQFF once TRBJ2-1 . TRBV9
TGTGCCTGGAGTATCAGGGGAAACTATGGCTACACCTTC CAWSIRGNYGYTF . TRBJ1-2 . TRBV30
TGCAGCGTAACGACAGAGGAAGCTTTCTTT CSVTTEEAFF . TRBJ1-1 . TRBV29-1
TGTGCCAGCAGTCCCAATTACAGGGGGAACTATGGCTACACCTTC CASSPNYRGNYGYTF . TRBJ1-2 TRBD1 TRBV25-1
TGTGCCAGCTCACAAAGCGGGTCCAGCTCCTACGAGCAGTACTTC CASSQSGSSSYEQYF many TRBJ2-7 . TRBV18
TGTGCCAGCACCCCTTTGACCGGGGAGCTGTTTTTT CASTPLTGELFF many TRBJ2-2 . TRBV5-8
TGTGCCAGCAGTTTCTCTAGCGGGAGGGCCGGCACAGATACGCAGTATTTT CASSFSSGRAGTDTQYF many TRBJ2-3 TRBD2 TRBV12-3/TRBV12-4
TGTGCCAGCTCACCACCGAGCCTAAGCACAGATACGCAGTATTTT CASSPPSLSTDTQYF many TRBJ2-3 . TRBV18
TGTGCCTGGAGTGTAAGGAGCTCCTACGAGCAGTACTTC CAWSVRSSYEQYF many TRBJ2-7 . TRBV30
TGTGCCAGTAGTATCCCGGGACAGGGGAATTCTGGCTACACCTTC CASSIPGQGNSGYTF few TRBJ1-2 TRBD1 TRBV19
TGCGCCAGCAGCTTAAGTCGACAGGGGGCTGGCGGGGAGCTGTTTTTT CASSLSRQGAGGELFF many TRBJ2-2 TRBD1 TRBV5-1
TGTGCCAGCAGTTTAGCCTTGACTAGCGGGAGCTCTGGGGCCAACGTCCTGACTTTC CASSLALTSGSSGANVLTF many TRBJ2-6 TRBD2 TRBV12-3/TRBV12-4
TGTGCCAGCTCAGCATTACGTGCGGTAGCCAAAAACATTCAGTACTTC CASSALRAVAKNIQYF many TRBJ2-4 . TRBV28
TGTGCCTGGAGGGTCAGGGGGCGCCCCTCCTACAATGAGCAGTTCTTC CAWRVRGRPSYNEQFF many TRBJ2-1 TRBD1 TRBV30
TGTGCCAGCAGTTTCGGGGGGATTAACCCCGGCTACACCTTC CASSFGGINPGYTF . TRBJ1-2 . TRBV28
TGCGCCAGCAGCTCCGGGCGGGAGGGGTACAATGAGCAGTTCTTC CASSSGREGYNEQFF few TRBJ2-1 TRBD2 TRBV5-1
TGCGCCAGCAGCTTTGGTTCTAGCGGCTCCTACGAGCAGTACTTC CASSFGSSGSYEQYF many TRBJ2-7 TRBD2 TRBV5-1
TGCGCCAGCAGCCCCGCACATAGGAACACTGAAGCTTTCTTT CASSPAHRNTEAFF many TRBJ1-1 . TRBV5-1
TGTGCCAGTAGTACCACGACAGGAAAATACGAGCAGTACTTC CASSTTTGKYEQYF many TRBJ2-7 . TRBV19
TGCAGTGCTAGAGATCCGCAGGCCCGGGTCGAGCAGTACTTC CSARDPQARVEQYF few TRBJ2-7 . TRBV20-1
TGTGCCAGCAGCTGGGCAGGGGGCAAACAAGAGACCCAGTACTTC CASSWAGGKQETQYF once TRBJ2-5 TRBD1 TRBV5-4
TGCAGCGGTTTTGGGGGGGGCGCGTTTCATGGCTACACCTTC CSGFGGGAFHGYTF many TRBJ1-2 . TRBV20-1
TGCGCCAGCAGGGTTGCGGGGGCGGAAAGTAATGAAAAACTGTTTTTT CASRVAGAESNEKLFF . TRBJ1-4 . TRBV5-1
TGTGCCAGTAGTCTTTTATTTCAGTACAATGAGCAGTTCTTC CASSLLFQYNEQFF . TRBJ2-1 . TRBV19
TGTGCCAGCAGCTTGGCGGCGGGGACTCGCACAGATACGCAGTATTTT CASSLAAGTRTDTQYF few TRBJ2-3 . TRBV5-4
TGTGCCAGCAGTCCCGGGACAAAGACCGGGGAGCTGTTTTTT CASSPGTKTGELFF . TRBJ2-2 . TRBV6-1
TGTGCCAGCAGGCCTACTAGCGGGAGGGCCTACGAGCAGTACTTC CASRPTSGRAYEQYF . TRBJ2-7 TRBD2 TRBV6-1
TGCGCCAGCAGCTCAGAGACAGGGGGAGAGACCCAGTACTTC CASSSETGGETQYF few TRBJ2-5 TRBD1 TRBV5-1
TGTGCCAGCAGTGAAAAAAGGCGACAGGGCCCGGCCTCACGCAATCAGCCCCAGCATTTT CASSEKRRQGPASRNQPQHF . TRBJ1-5 TRBD1 TRBV2
TGTGCCGGCAGCCTCCGGACAGGAGCCTCTTCCTACAATGAGCAGTTCTTC CAGSLRTGASSYNEQFF . TRBJ2-1 TRBD1 TRBV13
TGCGCCAGCAGCTTTTCGGGACAGGTGAACACTGAAGCTTTCTTT CASSFSGQVNTEAFF few TRBJ1-1 TRBD1 TRBV5-1